Included here is one T cell receptor (beta chain) sequence, with context. The antigen is undetermined. These data originate in a study of CD8+ T cells in alopecia areata. For the study at large: Tofacitinib treatment spanned 6 to 18 months, with 6 months off drug afterward. Whole-study results and caveats: Administration of tofacitinib significantly diminished scalp clonality and expanded CD8+ clones within the top 100. While tofacitinib was given, many expanded lesional clones persisted in scalp and blood.

V lost 1 base to trimming and J lost 1 base; unmatched junction nucleotides: 6. This CDR3 comprises 18 residues. In germline, CDR1 is LGHNA, CDR2 YNFKEQ. Treatment reported: oral pan-JAK inhibitor, 5-10 mg twice daily. Once RNA had been extracted, it was reverse transcribed into cDNA to act as the sequencing template. Repertoires were generated with immunoSEQ multiplex PCR, while TCRdb's copy carries only in-frame clones and drops some. The repertoire holds approximately 130,000 clones, with under 65% as singletons. This sequence was found in a human donor with alopecia areata. The source material was CD4+ T cells sorted from blood, sampled at week 4, from a patient treated with tofacitinib. The rearrangement uses TRBV4-2 and TRBJ1-4, with 10 bases identical to TRBD1. The CDR3 region is CASSQGTGGFGTNEKLFF. The CDR3 bases are TGTGCCAGCAGCCAAGGGACAGGGGGATTTGGAACTAATGAAAAACTGTTTTTT.